The 21 T cell receptor beta chains below come from one sample, sequenced in a study of shared T cell receptors in the human thymus. The data were produced by immunoSEQ multiplex PCR, yet TCRdb's version contains in-frame clones alone and is incomplete. The sample lists about 660,000 clones; more than 75% were seen once. These records were also assigned to another study, of human thymus T cells.

Sequenced material: thymocytes. Source of these receptors: a boy less than two years old with a congenital heart defect.

The genes are TRBV6-1 and TRBJ2-5; D is possibly TRBD2 (5 bases). The V gene lost 4 bases and the J gene lost 2 bases, with 8 bases spanning the gap. The CDR3 length is 13 residues. In germline, CDR1 is MNHNS, CDR2 SASEGT. The CDR3 region has the DNA TGTGCCAGCAGTGTAACGGGACAAGAGACCCAGTACTTC. It yields the protein CASSVTGQETQYF.

This chain uses TRBV4-1 with TRBJ2-7, with D maybe TRBD2 (5 bases). CDR1 and CDR2 (germline): MGHRA, YSYEKL. The CDR3 is 17 residues long. V gave up 3 bases and J gave up 5 bases, with 23 bases separating them. The CDR3 protein is CASSHPLPREDLDEQYF. CDR3 DNA sequence: TGCGCCAGCAGCCACCCCCTTCCACGGGAAGATCTGGACGAGCAGTACTTC.

The chain joins TRBV6-1 to TRBJ1-4; 8 bases agree with TRBD1. The V gene end was trimmed by 6 bases and the J gene end by 8 bases; junction bases not matched to a gene: 8. CDR1 and CDR2 (germline): MNHNS, SASEGT. CDR3 length equals 14 residues. CDR3 protein: CASREDRAGEKLFF. The CDR3, as DNA: TGTGCCAGCAGGGAGGACAGGGCCGGAGAAAAACTGTTTTTT.

As concerns this clone: The DNA is omitted, as the CDR3 cannot be located on it reliably, and the CDR3 follows TCRdb's listing. The rearrangement uses TRBV27 and TRBJ2-7; no check of the table's D call, TRBD1, against the DNA was made. The CDR3 has 12 amino acids, counting both end residues. From germline, CDR1 is MNHEY and CDR2 SMNVEV (reference sequence). This CDR3 reads CASRLVGTGTYF.

The DNA for the CDR3 is TGTGCCAGTAGTAGAGGGACAGCAAACACCGGGGAGCTGTTTTTT. Translating it yields CASSRGTANTGELFF. The rearrangement uses TRBV19 and TRBJ2-2, with 7 positions matching TRBD1. V was clipped by 4 bases and J by 2 bases; unmatched bases: 4. CDR1 and CDR2 from the germline V gene are LNHDA and SQIVND (reference sequence). The CDR3 spans 15 residues.

This chain links TRBV27 with TRBJ2-2, with D possibly being TRBD1 (6 bases). There are 16 residues in the CDR3. The V and J ends lost 10 bases and 1 base respectively, with 19 bases between them. Germline V lookup: CDR1 MNHEY, CDR2 SMNVEV (reference sequence). CDR3 sequence reads: CATKPHGRGNTGELFF. The CDR3, as DNA: TGTGCCACCAAACCCCACGGCAGGGGGAACACCGGGGAGCTGTTTTTT.

The CDR3 is CASSEYPGTPSYEQYF. In nucleotides, the CDR3 is TGTGCCAGCAGTGAATATCCCGGGACACCCTCCTACGAGCAGTACTTC. The chain joins TRBV25-1 to TRBJ2-7, with a possible D match to TRBD1 (6 bases). There are 16 residues in the CDR3. Looked up from germline, CDR1 is MGHDK and CDR2 is SYGVNS. The V gene lost 0 bases and the J gene lost 0 bases, with 12 bases spanning the gap.

DNA for the CDR3: TGTGCCAGAGTAACAGGGTATAGTCAGCCCCAGCATTTT. As protein: CARVTGYSQPQHF. This chain links TRBV14 with TRBJ1-5; D is perhaps TRBD1 (6 bases). Between the trimmed V and J ends, which lost 9 bases and 6 bases, there was a span of 15 bases. The CDR3 loop spans 13 amino acids. From germline, CDR1 is SGHDN and CDR2 FVKESK.

The rearrangement uses TRBV27 and TRBJ2-7; 7 bases align to TRBD1. Germline CDR1 and CDR2: MNHEY and SMNVEV (reference sequence). The CDR3 is 15 residues long. The V and J ends lost 3 bases and 0 bases, in that order; junction bases with no gene match: 5. The CDR3 DNA reads TGTGCCAGCAGTTTCACAGGGGTGATCTCCTACGAGCAGTACTTC. It encodes CASSFTGVISYEQYF.

This clone occurred a few times. The chain uses TRBV11-2 and TRBJ2-1; 9 nucleotides match TRBD2. Germline CDR1 and CDR2: SGHAT and FQNNGV. The CDR3 is 17 amino acids. V was pared by 6 bases and J by 2 bases, with 11 bases of the junction left unmatched. This CDR3 reads CASRQPSLAGTYNEQFF. The CDR3 region has the DNA TGTGCCAGCAGACAACCCTCTCTAGCGGGAACCTACAATGAGCAGTTCTTC.

This chain links TRBV30 with TRBJ2-7; 11 bases match TRBD2. The CDR3 length is 16 residues. Germline CDR1 and CDR2: GTSNPN and SVGIG (reference sequence). With V trimmed by 0 bases and J by 4 bases, 8 bases remained unmatched. CDR3 in DNA: TGTGCCTGGAGTGTAAGGTCTAGCGGGAGGTGGTACGAGCAGTACTTC. Translating it yields CAWSVRSSGRWYEQYF.

Written as DNA, the CDR3 is TGCAGCGTTGAAGGGTCGGTAGCGGAGCAGTTCTTC. Translation: CSVEGSVAEQFF. The chain combines TRBV29-1 with TRBJ2-1; TRBD2 is a possible D gene (5 bases). Germline lookup yields CDR1 SQVTM and CDR2 ANQGSEA. CDR3 length equals 12 residues. Trimming removed 1 base from V and 10 bases from J, with 11 bases in between.

V gene TRBV28 combines with J gene TRBJ1-1; D not resolved. The germline V gene has CDR1 MDHEN and CDR2 SYDVKM. V was trimmed by 6 bases and J by 1 base, leaving 12 bases between them. The CDR3 sequence is 14 residues long. CDR3 loop: CASRTLGGNTEAFF. The DNA of the CDR3 is TGTGCCAGCAGGACTCTGGGTGGGAACACTGAAGCTTTCTTT.

The J gene is TRBJ1-2, the V gene TRBV28, with D possibly being TRBD1 (5 bases). This CDR3 spans 14 amino acids. V was shortened by 6 bases and J by 0 bases, with 11 bases between the two germline ends. The germline V gene has CDR1 MDHEN and CDR2 SYDVKM. CDR3 coding DNA: TGTGCCAGCAGCCCTACAGGAACTAACTATGGCTACACCTTC. Its translation is CASSPTGTNYGYTF.

This rearrangement joins TRBV20-1 to TRBJ2-5; tentatively, D is TRBD2 (6 bases). The CDR3 has 11 residues. Trimming removed 8 bases at V and 2 bases at J, with 9 bases between. CDR1 is DFQATT and CDR2 is SNEGSKA in the germline V gene (reference sequence). Written as DNA, the CDR3 is TGCAGTCCGGGGGATCAAGAGACCCAGTACTTC. Protein product: CSPGDQETQYF.

This clone has only a few counts. The chain links TRBV5-6 to TRBJ2-6; TRBD2 matches at 7 bases. The ends lost 5 bases at V and 0 bases at J; junction bases unmatched: 2. CDR3 length: 15 amino acids. CDR1 and CDR2 from the germline V gene are SGHDT and YYEEEE. CDR3 region: CASRGGSSGANVLTF. CDR3 DNA: TGTGCCAGCAGGGGAGGGAGCTCTGGGGCCAACGTCCTGACTTTC.

The V and J genes are TRBV27 and TRBJ2-3; 8 nucleotides match TRBD2. CDR3 length equals 14 residues. The V and J ends lost 6 bases and 4 bases, in that order; junction bases with no gene match: 6. Germline V gene lookup returns CDR1 MNHEY and CDR2 SMNVEV (reference sequence). Here the CDR3 reads CASRWTSWADTQYF. CDR3 bases: TGTGCCAGCAGATGGACTAGCTGGGCAGATACGCAGTATTTT.

This clone was found once. The rearrangement joins TRBV30 to TRBJ1-4; D remains ambiguous. From germline, CDR1 is GTSNPN and CDR2 SVGIG (reference sequence). With 3 bases removed from V and 3 bases from J, the gap between germline ends came to 17 bases. The CDR3 has 16 residues. The CDR3 here is CAWSAEGTGSNEKLFF. The CDR3 DNA reads as TGTGCCTGGAGCGCCGAGGGAACGGGTTCTAATGAAAAACTGTTTTTT.

The chain has TRBV6-1 and TRBJ1-2; 11 bases are a match to TRBD1. The trim removed 6 bases at V and 6 bases at J, leaving 9 bases unmatched. Germline V gene data show CDR1 as MNHNS and CDR2 as SASEGT. This CDR3 region has 15 residues. The CDR3 DNA is TGTGCCAGCAGAGAAAAAGGACAGGGGGCAAATGGCTACACCTTC. It yields the protein CASREKGQGANGYTF.

This chain uses TRBV14 with TRBJ1-4; D is uncertain. Trimming shortened V by 0 bases and J by 6 bases, and 11 bases separated the two germline ends. Per the germline V gene, CDR1 is SGHDN and CDR2 is FVKESK. This CDR3 is built from 15 residues. DNA of the CDR3: TGTGCCAGCAGCCAAGATTCGGCCCGGGATGAAAAACTGTTTTTT. Translated, it gives CASSQDSARDEKLFF.

This rearrangement joins TRBV28 to TRBJ1-1; the D is unclear. Trimming left V 3 bases short and J 1 base short, with 9 bases between. CDR1 MDHEN and CDR2 SYDVKM come from the germline V gene. The CDR3 runs 14 residues. This chain's CDR3 is CASSLFYGNTEAFF. In DNA form, the CDR3 reads TGTGCCAGCAGTTTGTTCTACGGGAACACTGAAGCTTTCTTT.